These T cell receptor beta chains were read from a single sample in a study of T cell clonotyping in hematopoietic cell transplantation. The assay was immunoSEQ multiplex PCR, and TCRdb's table has in-frame clones only and misses some. Of more than 40,000 clones in the sample, 85% are singletons; the top ten hold around 2.9%. Sequencing used peripheral blood mononuclear cells, obtained before stem cell transplant. Receptors were obtained from a man in his 60s with acute myeloid leukemia. Some clones in this sample may be carry-over from other donors' samples. Each CDR3 is given with its conserved first and last residue. The order of the fields is V gene, J gene, D gene, clone size, CDR3 protein, CDR3 DNA. D genes are given only for firm matches. Clone size appears in some rows only: once, few, many, or a class for an expanded clone.

>TRBV5-8|TRBJ1-5|TRBD1|.
CASSRFLGGDRVGRNQPQHF
TGTGCCAGCAGCCGATTTCTGGGAGGGGACAGGGTGGGACGCAATCAGCCCCAGCATTTT
>TRBV5-4|TRBJ2-5|TRBD1|once
CASSSPGQGGETQYF
TGTGCCAGCAGCTCTCCGGGACAGGGGGGGGAGACCCAGTACTTC
>TRBV4-2|TRBJ2-4|.|.
CASSQDGEGAKNIQYF
TGTGCCAGCAGCCAAGATGGAGAAGGCGCCAAAAACATTCAGTACTTC
>TRBV4-2|TRBJ2-3|.|.
CASSQYTGTGDTQYF
TGTGCCAGCAGCCAATACACCGGGACTGGCGATACGCAGTATTTT
>TRBV11-3|TRBJ2-7|TRBD2|once
CASSFSSGSSYEQYF
TGTGCCAGCAGCTTCTCTAGCGGGAGCTCCTACGAGCAGTACTTC
>TRBV19|TRBJ2-3|TRBD2|.
CASSATSGGSRGTDTQYF
TGTGCCAGTAGTGCGACTAGCGGGGGCTCAAGGGGCACAGATACGCAGTATTTT
>TRBV6-1|TRBJ2-7|.|.
CASSDSRDWGEQYF
TGTGCCAGCAGTGACTCCAGGGATTGGGGGGAGCAGTACTTC
>TRBV7-6|TRBJ1-6|TRBD1|.
CASSSDRGNSPLHF
TGTGCCAGCAGTTCCGACAGGGGTAATTCACCCCTCCACTTT
>TRBV2|TRBJ1-3|.|.
CASRWGFGDGDTIYF
TGTGCCAGCAGGTGGGGGTTTGGGGACGGAGACACCATATATTTT
>TRBV11-2|TRBJ2-5|.|.
CASSQVSGLTQETQYF
TGTGCCAGCAGCCAGGTTAGCGGCCTCACCCAAGAGACCCAGTACTTC
>TRBV4-3|TRBJ2-2|.|.
CASWTGELFF
TGCGCCTCCTGGACCGGGGAGCTGTTTTTT
>TRBV28|TRBJ1-3|.|.
CASSSLAIDGSGNTIYF
TGTGCCAGCAGTTCACTAGCGATAGACGGCTCTGGAAACACCATATATTTT
>TRBV28|TRBJ1-6|.|.
CASSLLGDPGSYNSPLHF
TGTGCCAGCAGTTTACTGGGAGACCCCGGCTCCTATAATTCACCCCTCCACTTT
>TRBV18|TRBJ1-1|.|few
CASSPLAGANTEAFF
TGTGCCAGCTCACCATTGGCGGGGGCGAACACTGAAGCTTTCTTT
>TRBV19|TRBJ1-2|.|.
CASSIGAGTYGYTF
TGTGCCAGTAGTATAGGTGCAGGGACCTATGGCTACACCTTC
>TRBV14|TRBJ2-7|.|.
CASSEGDYEQYF
TGTGCCAGCAGCGAGGGGGACTACGAGCAGTACTTC
>TRBV7-2|TRBJ2-7|TRBD1|.
CASSLPRTGAYEQYF
TGTGCCAGCAGCTTACCTAGGACAGGGGCCTACGAGCAGTACTTC
>TRBV10-3|TRBJ2-7|.|.
CAISGGDEQYF
TGTGCCATCAGTGGGGGGGACGAGCAGTACTTC
>TRBV28|TRBJ2-5|.|.
CASSLLYVHQETQYF
TGTGCCAGCAGTTTATTATATGTTCACCAAGAGACCCAGTACTTC
>TRBV2|TRBJ2-7|TRBD1|.
CASSRGQVYEQYF
TGTGCCAGCAGCCGTGGACAGGTCTACGAGCAGTACTTC
>TRBV4-2|TRBJ2-7|.|.
CASSQDPAGQRSKQYF
TGTGCCAGCAGCCAAGATCCGGCAGGGCAACGTTCTAAGCAGTACTTC
>TRBV7-9|TRBJ1-2|.|.
CASSLSLGYGYTF
TGTGCCAGCAGCTTATCTTTGGGGTATGGCTACACCTTC
>TRBV7-6|TRBJ2-7|.|.
CASSLGVSGQEQYF
TGTGCCAGCAGCTTAGGAGTCTCTGGACAGGAGCAGTACTTC
>TRBV7-6|TRBJ1-3|.|.
CASSLDVTGNTIYF
TGTGCCAGCAGCTTAGACGTCACTGGAAACACCATATATTTT
>TRBV2|TRBJ1-5|TRBD1|.
CASTRTGGSNQPQHF
TGTGCCAGCACGAGGACAGGGGGCAGCAATCAGCCCCAGCATTTT
>TRBV28|TRBJ1-1|.|.
CASRNSKGSNTEAFF
TGTGCCAGCAGAAACTCGAAGGGGTCGAACACTGAAGCTTTCTTT
>TRBV7-2|TRBJ2-5|TRBD2|.
CASSSGLAGQETQYF
TGTGCCAGCAGCTCCGGACTAGCGGGGCAAGAGACCCAGTACTTC
>TRBV9|TRBJ1-4|TRBD1|.
CASSFGQATEKLFF
TGTGCCAGCAGCTTCGGACAGGCCACCGAAAAACTGTTTTTT
>TRBV28|TRBJ1-6|.|.
CASIGGVANSPLHF
TGTGCCAGCATTGGGGGGGTGGCTAATTCACCCCTCCACTTT
>TRBV30|TRBJ1-1|.|few
CAWSSFGSQGEAFF
TGTGCCTGGAGTTCTTTTGGTAGTCAGGGTGAAGCTTTCTTT
>TRBV6-5|TRBJ1-5|.|.
CASSLQGTQPQHF
TGTGCCAGCAGTTTGCAGGGGACGCAGCCCCAGCATTTT
>TRBV7-9|TRBJ1-6|.|.
CASSLAGQIINSPLHF
TGTGCCAGCAGCTTAGCCGGTCAGATAATTAATTCACCCCTCCACTTT
>TRBV7-3|TRBJ2-5|.|.
CASSLGGAGETQYF
TGTGCCAGCAGCTTAGGGGGGGCTGGAGAGACCCAGTACTTC
>TRBV19|TRBJ1-2|.|.
CASSTGHPNYGYTF
TGTGCCAGTAGTACCGGCCATCCTAACTATGGCTACACCTTC
>TRBV5-1|TRBJ1-2|TRBD1|.
CASSGDREYGYTF
TGCGCCAGCAGCGGGGACAGGGAGTATGGCTACACCTTC
>TRBV11-3|TRBJ2-5|.|.
CASSLTLYRVPQETQYF
TGTGCCAGCAGCTTAACTCTGTACAGGGTACCCCAAGAGACCCAGTACTTC
>TRBV2|TRBJ2-5|TRBD2|.
CASKQGGGIETQYF
TGTGCCAGCAAACAGGGCGGGGGGATAGAGACCCAGTACTTC
>TRBV9|TRBJ2-3|.|.
CASSVGGASADTQYF
TGTGCCAGCAGCGTAGGGGGGGCAAGCGCAGATACGCAGTATTTT
>TRBV9|TRBJ2-3|.|.
CASSVLDSRRGTDTQYF
TGTGCCAGCAGCGTTCTTGACTCCCGAAGAGGCACAGATACGCAGTATTTT
>TRBV7-3|TRBJ1-3|.|few
CASSASYSGNTIYF
TGTGCCAGCAGCGCGTCATACTCTGGAAACACCATATATTTT